The 31 T cell receptor beta chains below come from one sample, sequenced in a study of a mutant IDH1 vaccine in newly diagnosed glioma (dated by TCRdb to about 2021). The antigens of these receptors remain unknown. In light of the paper, this sample's time point label describes: week 5, during vaccination. Each vaccine dose was 300 ug of a 20-mer mutant IDH1 peptide in Montanide, given subcutaneously with topical imiquimod. The protocol used for the library was the immunoSEQ multiplex PCR assay. What TCRdb holds here is the immuneACCESS table cut down to in-frame rearrangements. Part of the clones is not present; checked against another copy, under half of the missing clones reflect an unresolved V gene, and the others are unexplained. The sample table holds some 51,000 clones, of which around 80% were seen once. Roughly 1.8% of the sample belongs to the ten largest clones. Material: PBMCs, obtained from a glioma patient whose treatment included an IDH1 peptide vaccine. These receptors were collected from a woman aged 40 to 50 with glioma.

V gene TRBV9 combines with J gene TRBJ1-2, with D maybe TRBD1 (5 bases). The CDR3 extends over 15 amino acids. Germline CDR1 reads SGDLS; CDR2 reads YYNGEE. With 3 bases removed from V and 5 bases from J, the gap between germline ends came to 17 bases. CDR3 DNA sequence: TGTGCCAGCAGCGCGACCACAGGTCCCGAGTATGGCTACACCTTC. It translates to CASSATTGPEYGYTF.

The gene calls are TRBV6-6 and TRBJ2-7, with D perhaps assigned TRBD1 or TRBD2 (5 bases each). This CDR3 spans 13 amino acids. CDR1 and CDR2 from the germline V gene are MNHNY and SVGAGI (reference sequence). V was pared by 4 bases and J by 5 bases, with 12 bases between. The CDR3 reads CASSSRDPHEQYF. CDR3 in DNA: TGTGCCAGCAGTTCCCGGGACCCCCACGAGCAGTACTTC.

The sample holds one count of this clone. The V and J genes are TRBV4-1 and TRBJ2-7, with 8 bases fitting TRBD1. There are 15 residues in the CDR3. Germline CDR1 and CDR2: MGHRA and YSYEKL. V was pared by 5 bases and J by 1 base, with 7 bases of the junction left unmatched. Here the CDR3 DNA reads TGCGCCAGCAGCGAGATAGGACAGGGATCCTACGAGCAGTACTTC. Its translation: CASSEIGQGSYEQYF.

The chain joins TRBV5-1 to TRBJ1-2; D perhaps matches TRBD1 (6 bases). The V and J ends lost 4 bases and 8 bases respectively, with 21 bases between them. Per germline, CDR1 SGHRS and CDR2 YFSETQ. This CDR3 is built from 15 residues. CDR3 in amino acids: CASSITFTGPEGYTF. The CDR3 DNA sequence: TGCGCCAGCAGCATCACCTTCACAGGGCCGGAAGGCTACACCTTC.

J is TRBJ2-7 and V is TRBV7-6; D gene uncertain. V was clipped by 1 base and J by 0 bases, with 10 bases between them. There are 15 residues in the CDR3. CDR1 is SGHVS, CDR2 FNYEAQ, per germline. CDR3 bases: TGTGCCAGCAGCTTAGAGGGTGGCACCTCCTACGAGCAGTACTTC. Translation gives CASSLEGGTSYEQYF.

This chain links TRBV5-1 with TRBJ2-7; 8 nucleotides line up with TRBD1. This CDR3 has 15 amino acids. The germline CDR1 and CDR2 sequences are SGHRS and YFSETQ. Trimming cost V 10 bases and J 5 bases; bases outside gene matches: 17. CDR3 bases: TGCGCCCGGCCCCCTTGGACAGGGCTTAAAGACGAGCAGTACTTC. Amino acid sequence: CARPPWTGLKDEQYF.

This sequence joins TRBV7-9 and TRBJ1-1, with D maybe TRBD1 (6 bases). Trimming took off 5 bases at V and 5 bases at J, with 15 bases between the two ends. CDR3 length: 14 amino acids. Germline V gives CDR1 SEHNR, CDR2 FQNEAQ (reference sequence). DNA of the CDR3: TGTGCCAGCAGCCTAGGTCAGGGGCGGACTGAAGCTTTCTTT. Translation: CASSLGQGRTEAFF.

The genes are TRBV7-3 and TRBJ2-7; TRBD1 matches at 7 bases. In germline, CDR1 is SGHTA, CDR2 FQGTGA. The CDR3 sequence is 14 residues long. J lost 4 bases, V lost 5 bases, and 8 bases had no gene match. The CDR3 nucleotides read TGTGCCAGCAGCCCCGGCTCAGGGGGTTACGAGCAGTACTTC. Protein sequence: CASSPGSGGYEQYF.

The V gene is TRBV11-2, the J gene TRBJ2-7; D perhaps matches TRBD1 (5 bases). Germline lookup yields CDR1 SGHAT and CDR2 FQNNGV. Between the trimmed V and J ends, which lost 3 bases and 2 bases, there was a span of 17 bases. The CDR3 is made up of 16 amino acids. CDR3: CASSLVEQGRPYEQYF. CDR3 DNA sequence: TGTGCCAGCAGCTTGGTCGAGCAGGGCCGCCCCTACGAGCAGTACTTC.

This sequence joins TRBV6-5 and TRBJ1-2; D not certain. Germline CDR1 and CDR2: MNHEY and SVGAGI. The CDR3 has 12 amino acids. With 8 bases removed from V and 0 bases from J, the gap between germline ends came to 7 bases. Written as DNA, the CDR3 is TGTGCCAGCGGCAAAACTAACTATGGCTACACCTTC. As protein: CASGKTNYGYTF.

The chain uses TRBV5-4 and TRBJ1-1; 7 bases are a match to TRBD1. The germline CDR1 and CDR2 sequences are SGHNT and YYREEE (reference sequence). V trimming: 6 bases; J trimming: 11 bases; junction bases outside the gene matches: 16. This CDR3 has 14 amino acids. The CDR3: CASTQGGGPGSAFF. CDR3 coding DNA: TGTGCCAGCACCCAGGGGGGGGGCCCCGGGTCGGCTTTCTTT.

The rearrangement links TRBV6-6 to TRBJ2-7; D is unclear. The CDR3 has 11 amino acids. Germline loops: CDR1 MNHNY, CDR2 SVGAGI (reference sequence). V was clipped by 2 bases and J by 3 bases, with 2 bases between them. This CDR3 reads CASSYDYEQYF. DNA of the CDR3: TGTGCCAGCAGTTACGACTACGAGCAGTACTTC.

As concerns this clone: Germline and junction disagree at one end, which may indicate a read error. The chain joins TRBV7-7 to TRBJ2-7, with D possibly TRBD2 on 7 matching bases. Germline assignment: CDR1 SSHAT and CDR2 FNYEAQ (reference sequence). This CDR3 is built from 14 residues. The CDR3: CASSLGGGIYEQYF. The CDR3, as DNA: TGTGCTAGCAGCTTAGGGGGGGGGATCTACGAGCAGTACTTC.

The genes are TRBV7-2 and TRBJ2-3; D gene ambiguous. Trimming removed 1 base from V and 0 bases from J, with 8 bases in between. CDR3 length equals 15 residues. Germline V gene sequence: CDR1 SGHTA, CDR2 FQGNSA. The CDR3 spells CASSLGWSSTDTQYF. CDR3 in DNA: TGTGCCAGCAGCTTAGGTTGGTCTAGCACAGATACGCAGTATTTT.

This chain uses TRBV10-3 with TRBJ1-6; D ambiguous. CDR3 length: 13 amino acids. The V gene's germline CDR1 is ENHRY and CDR2 SYGVKD. Trimming stripped 4 bases from V and 7 bases from J, with 8 bases between. The CDR3 loop is CAISAGGNSPLHF. Written as DNA, the CDR3 is TGTGCCATCAGTGCGGGTGGGAATTCACCCCTCCACTTT.

The chain is built from TRBV25-1 and TRBJ2-5, with 9 bases matching TRBD2. The V gene end was trimmed by 10 bases and the J gene end by 0 bases; junction bases not matched to a gene: 9. In germline, CDR1 is MGHDK, CDR2 SYGVNS. This CDR3 spans 15 amino acids. This CDR3 reads CATRSASGDQETQYF. The CDR3 coding sequence is TGTGCCACGCGATCAGCTAGCGGGGACCAAGAGACCCAGTACTTC.

The genes are TRBV7-2 and TRBJ1-3; D gene uncertain. Deletions cut 1 base from V and 0 bases from J, with 10 bases between. Looked up from germline, CDR1 is SGHTA and CDR2 is FQGNSA. This CDR3 region has 16 residues. CDR3 sequence reads: CASSLGGMSSGNTIYF. The CDR3 coding sequence is TGTGCCAGCAGCTTAGGTGGCATGAGCTCTGGAAACACCATATATTTT.

This clone was observed a handful of times. The chain recombines TRBV19 with TRBJ1-4; no definite D call. Trimming left V 0 bases short and J 7 bases short, with 9 bases between. The CDR3 loop spans 14 amino acids. Germline assignment: CDR1 LNHDA and CDR2 SQIVND (reference sequence). The CDR3 loop reads CASSIDRRAEKLFF. CDR3 DNA sequence: TGTGCCAGTAGTATAGACAGACGGGCTGAAAAACTGTTTTTT.

This sequence joins TRBV6-5 and TRBJ1-4, with D maybe TRBD1 (5 bases). V lost 0 bases to trimming and J lost 8 bases, with 13 bases between them. The germline CDR1 and CDR2 sequences are MNHEY and SVGAGI. The CDR3 runs to 15 residues. CDR3 sequence (DNA): TGTGCCAGCAGTTACTCGGGGACGGGTGAGGAAAAACTGTTTTTT. It is translated as CASSYSGTGEEKLFF.

This chain uses TRBV19 with TRBJ2-3; possibly TRBD1 or TRBD2 for D (5 bases each). The germline gives CDR1 LNHDA, CDR2 SQIVND (reference sequence). V shed 6 bases and J shed 3 bases, with 19 bases lying between them. The CDR3 covers 16 residues. The CDR3 coding sequence is TGTGCCAGTAGCCCCGCGAGGGGTCAAGGGACAGATACGCAGTATTTT. Translating it yields CASSPARGQGTDTQYF.

The J gene is TRBJ1-5, the V gene TRBV7-6; TRBD1 is a possible D gene (5 bases). This CDR3 is 18 amino acids long. Germline V gene data show CDR1 as SGHVS and CDR2 as FNYEAQ. V was shortened by 1 base and J by 3 bases, with 19 bases between the two germline ends. The CDR3 region is CASSLGTGLGTDNQPQHF. CDR3 sequence (DNA): TGTGCCAGCAGCTTAGGCACGGGGTTGGGGACGGACAATCAGCCCCAGCATTTT.

V usage is TRBV5-1 and J usage is TRBJ1-2, with a possible D match to TRBD1 (6 bases). Germline CDR1 and CDR2: SGHRS and YFSETQ. This CDR3 region has 15 residues. V was shortened by 3 bases and J by 3 bases, with 15 bases between the two germline ends. CDR3 residues: CASSSGQRMDYGYTF. CDR3 nucleotide sequence: TGCGCCAGCAGCTCAGGACAGAGGATGGACTATGGCTACACCTTC.

This clone was seen a single time. The V and J genes are TRBV5-1 and TRBJ2-5, with 11 nucleotides matching TRBD2. CDR3 length: 15 amino acids. The V segment lost 5 bases and the J segment 2 bases; nucleotides outside the gene matches: 5. Germline CDR1 is SGHRS and CDR2 is YFSETQ. The CDR3 is CASRAVAGGQETQYF. The DNA of the CDR3 is TGCGCCAGCAGGGCCGTAGCGGGGGGGCAAGAGACCCAGTACTTC.

The chain is built from TRBV6-5 and TRBJ1-2; the D gene is possibly TRBD1 (6 bases). Germline V gene sequence: CDR1 MNHEY, CDR2 SVGAGI. Deletions cut 6 bases from V and 4 bases from J, with 18 bases between. The CDR3 runs 15 residues. The CDR3 loop is CASSPLGGLTYGYTF. In DNA, the CDR3 is TGTGCCAGCAGCCCCCTCGGGGGGCTGACCTATGGCTACACCTTC.

The chain couples TRBV10-3 to TRBJ1-1, with TRBD1 as a possible D gene (6 bases). Germline assignment: CDR1 ENHRY and CDR2 SYGVKD. The V gene lost 2 bases and the J gene lost 0 bases, with 13 bases spanning the gap. The CDR3 extends over 16 amino acids. The DNA for the CDR3 is TGTGCCATCAGTGAGAGGGGGGCGCTAATGAACACTGAAGCTTTCTTT. Translation gives CAISERGALMNTEAFF.

The V call is TRBV19, the J call TRBJ2-7; no reliable D call. Germline CDR1 LNHDA, CDR2 SQIVND (reference sequence). V was cut by 6 bases and J by 3 bases, with 9 bases left in between. There are 12 residues in the CDR3. The CDR3 loop is CASRYLNYEQYF. The CDR3 DNA is TGTGCCAGTAGATACTTAAACTACGAGCAGTACTTC.

This chain connects TRBV7-2 to TRBJ1-2, with a tentative D call TRBD1 (5 bases). Germline loops: CDR1 SGHTA, CDR2 FQGNSA. Trimming cost V 8 bases and J 8 bases, with 21 bases left between them. This CDR3 has 14 residues. CDR3 sequence: CASQTGPQWQGYTF. CDR3 coding DNA: TGTGCCAGCCAAACAGGCCCCCAATGGCAAGGCTACACCTTC.

The chain carries TRBV11-2 and TRBJ2-3, with D perhaps given as TRBD1 or TRBD2 (6 bases each). Trimming removed 4 bases from V and 4 bases from J, with 21 bases in between. From germline, CDR1 is SGHAT and CDR2 FQNNGV. The CDR3 consists of 17 residues. The CDR3 coding sequence is TGTGCCAGCAGCTCTTTAGGGGGGCAATATAGCGCAGATACGCAGTATTTT. Translation gives CASSSLGGQYSADTQYF.

The chain couples TRBV5-5 to TRBJ2-1, with a weak D call TRBD2 (6 bases). V was cut by 7 bases and J by 8 bases, with 16 bases left in between. This CDR3 comprises 13 residues. Germline CDR1 and CDR2: SGHKS and YYEKEE (reference sequence). CDR3 DNA sequence: TGTGCCAGCGGAGGTTTCGGAGGGGATGAGCAGTTCTTC. Its translation: CASGGFGGDEQFF.

The sample holds one count of this clone. J is TRBJ1-5 and V is TRBV18, with no clear D. Germline CDR1 KGHSH, CDR2 LQKENI. The V gene lost 0 bases and the J gene lost 4 bases, with 7 bases spanning the gap. The length of the CDR3 is 14 residues. CDR3 residues: CASSPPSVNQPQHF. The CDR3 DNA sequence: TGTGCCAGCTCACCACCTTCAGTGAATCAGCCCCAGCATTTT.

The CDR3 sequence is CAGEKLFF. The CDR3 nucleotides are TGCGCCGGAGAAAAACTGTTTTTT. The rearrangement joins TRBV23-1 to TRBJ1-4; no clear D. TRBV23-1 is labeled an ORF, and its function is uncertain. V was cut by 11 bases and J by 8 bases, with 3 bases left in between. The CDR3 has 8 amino acids.